Below, one TCR beta chain is given with its context. As yet, its antigen is unknown. Sample-barcoded 5' priming and a J-beta primer mix drove a second PCR of roughly 6 to 12 cycles. MiXCR, run by TCRdb on the 5' RACE reads, gives a single entry per CDR3 protein. The data show over 500,000 distinct CDR3 sequences, with 27% seen just once and over 3.5% held by the top ten. These data originate in a study of blood T cells in healthy people across ages. Study conclusions and caveats: Because sorting was not performed, PBMCs prevented conclusive naive versus antigen-experienced comparison.

CDR3 length: 16 residues. CDR1 and CDR2 from the germline V gene are SGHTA and FQGNSA. Trimming stripped 5 bases from V and 4 bases from J, with 18 bases between. This sample also appeared in a second study, on T cells of mothers and their children. That study adds: For cDNA synthesis, the complete extracted RNA was used (approximately 1.4 ug per 15 ul). Random nucleotides (2-4) and sample barcodes were added by the M1S primer used in the second PCR. Researchers found no T cell clones that were persistent and microchimeric.

The chain joins TRBV7-2 to TRBJ2-1; maybe TRBD2 (5 bases). The sample was blood. The receptor was derived from a boy between 2 and 10 years old in good health. The CDR3 nucleotides read TGTGCCAGCAGCCGAGCGGCGGTAGGTGGGTACAATGAGCAGTTCTTC. As protein: CASSRAAVGGYNEQFF.